This T cell receptor beta chain is from a study of blood T cell repertoires in COVID-19. Study background: COVID-19 samples from acute and convalescent phases originated in the United States, Italy and Spain.

Original data processing: The assay estimated nucleated cells by amplifying reference gene primers. The protocol was immunoSEQ multiplex PCR, while the TCRdb copy is restricted to in-frame clones and leaves out a portion. V, J and clone size reflect that table, while D and trimming were determined from the DNA. Here the sample spans about 120,000 clones, roughly 84% being singletons. V was pared by 6 bases and J by 3 bases, with 5 bases between. CDR3 length: 12 amino acids. Germline CDR1 and CDR2: MNHEY and SVGAGI. Sequencing was carried out using peripheral blood. The genes are TRBV6-5 and TRBJ1-4; no reliable D call. The TCR comes from a woman aged 80 or older with acute or convalescent COVID-19. Here the CDR3 reads CASSQANEKLFF. Here the CDR3 DNA reads TGTGCCAGCAGCCAGGCTAATGAAAAACTGTTTTTT.